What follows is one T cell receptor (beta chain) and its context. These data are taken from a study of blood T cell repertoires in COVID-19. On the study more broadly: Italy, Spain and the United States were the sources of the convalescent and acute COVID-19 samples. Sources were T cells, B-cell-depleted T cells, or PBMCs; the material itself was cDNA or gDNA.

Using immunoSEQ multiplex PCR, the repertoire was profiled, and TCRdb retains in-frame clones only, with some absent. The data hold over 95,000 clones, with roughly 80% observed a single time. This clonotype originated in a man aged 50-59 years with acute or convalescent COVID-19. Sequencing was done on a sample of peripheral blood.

This CDR3 reads CATSRGPRQGAFYNSPLHF. CDR3 nucleotide sequence: TGTGCCACCAGCAGAGGTCCGAGACAGGGGGCTTTCTATAATTCACCCCTCCACTTT. The genes are TRBV15 and TRBJ1-6; 10 bases align to TRBD1. Germline CDR1 LNHNV, CDR2 YYDKDF (reference sequence). The CDR3 is made up of 19 amino acids. Trimming took 1 base from V and 3 from J; bases not matched to a gene: 9. The full variable domain, with the rest looked up from reference TRBV15 and TRBJ1-6, is DAMVIQNPRYQVTQFGKPVTLSCSQTLNHNVMYWYQQKSSQAPKLLFHYYDKDFNNEADTPDNFQSRRPNTSFCFLDIRSPGLGDTAMYLCATSRGPRQGAFYNSPLHFGNGTRLTVT.